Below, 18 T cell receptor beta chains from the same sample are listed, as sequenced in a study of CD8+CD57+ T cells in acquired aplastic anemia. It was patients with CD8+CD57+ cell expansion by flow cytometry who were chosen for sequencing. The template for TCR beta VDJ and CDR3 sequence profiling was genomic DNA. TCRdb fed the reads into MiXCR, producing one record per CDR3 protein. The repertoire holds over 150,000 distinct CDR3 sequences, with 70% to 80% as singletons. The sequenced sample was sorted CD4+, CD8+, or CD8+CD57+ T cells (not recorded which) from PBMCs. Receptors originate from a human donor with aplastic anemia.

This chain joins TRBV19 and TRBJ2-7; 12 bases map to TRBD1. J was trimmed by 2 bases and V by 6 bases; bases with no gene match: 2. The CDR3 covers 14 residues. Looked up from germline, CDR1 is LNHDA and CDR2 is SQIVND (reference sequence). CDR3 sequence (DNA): TGTGCCAGTAGCTGGGACAGGGGGCCCTACGAGCAGTACTTC. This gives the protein CASSWDRGPYEQYF.

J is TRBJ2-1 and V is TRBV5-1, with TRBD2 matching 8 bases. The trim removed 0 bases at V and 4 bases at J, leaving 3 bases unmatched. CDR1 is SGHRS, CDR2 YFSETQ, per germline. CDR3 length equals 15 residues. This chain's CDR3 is CASSLVIAGYNEQFF. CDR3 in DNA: TGCGCCAGCAGCTTGGTAATAGCGGGGTACAATGAGCAGTTCTTC.

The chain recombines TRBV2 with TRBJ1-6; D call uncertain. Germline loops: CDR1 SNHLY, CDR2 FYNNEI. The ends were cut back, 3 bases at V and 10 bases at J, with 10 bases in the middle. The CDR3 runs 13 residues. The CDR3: CASSEAGWSPLHF. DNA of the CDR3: TGTGCCAGCAGTGAGGCGGGGTGGTCACCCCTCCACTTT. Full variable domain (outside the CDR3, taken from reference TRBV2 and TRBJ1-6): EPEVTQTPSHQVTQMGQEVILRCVPISNHLYFYWYRQILGQKVEFLVSFYNNEISEKSEIFDDQFSVERPDGSNFTLKIRSTKLEDSAMYFCASSEAGWSPLHFGNGTRLTVT.

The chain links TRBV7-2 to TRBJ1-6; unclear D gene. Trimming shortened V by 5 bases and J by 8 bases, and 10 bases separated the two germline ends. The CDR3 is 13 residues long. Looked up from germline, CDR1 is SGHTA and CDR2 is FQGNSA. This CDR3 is CASSPVADSPLHF. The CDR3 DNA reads TGTGCCAGCAGCCCCGTAGCCGATTCACCCCTCCACTTT.

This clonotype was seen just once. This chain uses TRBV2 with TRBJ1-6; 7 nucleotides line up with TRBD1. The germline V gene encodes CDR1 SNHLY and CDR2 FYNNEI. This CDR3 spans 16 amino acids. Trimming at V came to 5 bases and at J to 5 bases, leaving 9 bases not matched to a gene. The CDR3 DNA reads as TGTGCCAGCAGTAAGGACAGGATGCTAAATAATTCACCCCTCCACTTT. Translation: CASSKDRMLNNSPLHF.

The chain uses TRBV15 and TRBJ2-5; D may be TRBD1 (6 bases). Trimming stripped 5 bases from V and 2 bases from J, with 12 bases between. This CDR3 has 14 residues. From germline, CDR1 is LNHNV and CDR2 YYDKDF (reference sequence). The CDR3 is CATSPGARQETQYF. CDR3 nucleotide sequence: TGTGCCACCAGCCCAGGGGCTCGTCAAGAGACCCAGTACTTC.

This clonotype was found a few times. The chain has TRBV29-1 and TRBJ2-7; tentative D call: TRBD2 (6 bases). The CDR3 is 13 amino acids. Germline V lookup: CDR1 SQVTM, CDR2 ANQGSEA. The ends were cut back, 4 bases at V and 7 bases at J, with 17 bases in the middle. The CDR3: CSVGGTPSGEQYF. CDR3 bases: TGCAGCGTTGGCGGGACGCCCTCGGGAGAGCAGTACTTC.

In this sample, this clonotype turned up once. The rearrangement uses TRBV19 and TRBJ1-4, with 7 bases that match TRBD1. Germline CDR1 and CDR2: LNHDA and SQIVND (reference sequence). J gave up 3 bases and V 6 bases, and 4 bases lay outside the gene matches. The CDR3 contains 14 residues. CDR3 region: CASRRQGANEKLFF. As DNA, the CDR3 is TGTGCCAGTAGGAGACAGGGAGCTAATGAAAAACTGTTTTTT.

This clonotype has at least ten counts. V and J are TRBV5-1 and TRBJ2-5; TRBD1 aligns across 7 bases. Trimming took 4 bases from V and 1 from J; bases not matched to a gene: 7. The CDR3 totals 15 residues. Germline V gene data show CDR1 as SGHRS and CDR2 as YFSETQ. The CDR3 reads CASSADRVGQETQYF. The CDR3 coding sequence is TGCGCCAGCAGCGCCGACAGGGTGGGCCAAGAGACCCAGTACTTC.

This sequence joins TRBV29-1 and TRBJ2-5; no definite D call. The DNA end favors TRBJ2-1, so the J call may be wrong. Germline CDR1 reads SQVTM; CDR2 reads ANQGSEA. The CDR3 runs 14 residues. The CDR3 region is CSGGHRAGDNEQFF. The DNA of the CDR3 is TGCAGCGGGGGTCATAGGGCTGGGGACAATGAGCAGTTCTTC.

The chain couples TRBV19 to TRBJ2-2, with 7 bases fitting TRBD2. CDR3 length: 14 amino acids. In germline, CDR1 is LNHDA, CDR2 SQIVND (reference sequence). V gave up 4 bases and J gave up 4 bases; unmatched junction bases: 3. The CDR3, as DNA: TGTGCCAGTAGTAGCGGGAGTGGCACCGGGGAGCTGTTTTTT. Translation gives CASSSGSGTGELFF.

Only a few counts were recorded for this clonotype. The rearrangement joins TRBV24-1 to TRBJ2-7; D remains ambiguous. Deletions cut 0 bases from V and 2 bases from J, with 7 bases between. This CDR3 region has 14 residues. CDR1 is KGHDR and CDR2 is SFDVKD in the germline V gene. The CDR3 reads CATSDLLEPYEQYF. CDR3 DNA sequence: TGTGCCACCAGTGATTTGCTGGAGCCCTACGAGCAGTACTTC.

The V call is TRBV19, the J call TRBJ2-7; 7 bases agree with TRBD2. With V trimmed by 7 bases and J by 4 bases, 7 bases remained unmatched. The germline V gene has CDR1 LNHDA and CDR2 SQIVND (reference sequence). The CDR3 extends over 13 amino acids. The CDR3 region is CASNLGRGYEQYF. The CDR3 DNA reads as TGTGCCAGTAATCTAGGGAGGGGATACGAGCAGTACTTC.

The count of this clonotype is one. The CDR3 sequence is CATSRAPYGYTF. The DNA of the CDR3 is TGTGCCACCAGCAGAGCCCCCTATGGCTACACCTTC. V is TRBV15 and J is TRBJ1-2; D gene ambiguous. The germline V gene has CDR1 LNHNV and CDR2 YYDKDF (reference sequence). This CDR3 is 12 amino acids long. Trimming removed 1 base from V and 4 bases from J, with 4 bases in between.

This CDR3 reads CASSFRTGDLQGQYF. The CDR3 coding sequence is TGTGCCAGTAGTTTTCGGACAGGGGACCTCCAGGGCCAGTACTTC. The chain uses TRBV19 and TRBJ2-5; TRBD1 matches 9 bases. V was clipped by 5 bases and J by 10 bases; unmatched bases: 14. This CDR3 is built from 15 residues. The germline V gene has CDR1 LNHDA and CDR2 SQIVND (reference sequence).

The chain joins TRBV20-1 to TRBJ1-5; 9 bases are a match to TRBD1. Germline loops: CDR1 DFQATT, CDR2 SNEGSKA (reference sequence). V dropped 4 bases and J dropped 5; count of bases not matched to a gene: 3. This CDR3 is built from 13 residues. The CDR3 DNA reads TGCAGTGCTACGGGACAGGGATATCAGCCCCAGCATTTT. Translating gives CSATGQGYQPQHF.

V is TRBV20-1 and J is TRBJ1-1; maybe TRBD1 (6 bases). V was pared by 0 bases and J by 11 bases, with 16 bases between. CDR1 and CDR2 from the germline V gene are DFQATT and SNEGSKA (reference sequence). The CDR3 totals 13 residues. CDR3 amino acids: CSARDLQGRGAFF. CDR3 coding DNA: TGCAGTGCTAGAGATCTCCAGGGGCGCGGGGCTTTCTTT.

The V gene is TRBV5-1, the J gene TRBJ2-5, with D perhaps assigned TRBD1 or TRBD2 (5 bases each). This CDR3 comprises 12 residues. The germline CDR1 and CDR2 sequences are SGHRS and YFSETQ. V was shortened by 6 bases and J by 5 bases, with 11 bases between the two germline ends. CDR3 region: CASTRDAETQYF. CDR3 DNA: TGCGCCAGCACCCGGGACGCGGAGACCCAGTACTTC.